Reported below is one T cell receptor (beta chain). Its matching antigen is unknown. This sample is part of a study of shared clonotypes between healthy human individuals. Study observations and caveats: Only a few donors were included, so the genetic and exposure-history diversity represented was limited. In general, naive subsets displayed greater estimated richness than memory subsets did.

Profiling relied on immunoSEQ multiplex PCR, and the TCRdb table lists in-frame clones only, not all of them. The sample lists about 1.1 million clones; 75% to 85% were seen once. CDR3 length equals 13 residues. Germline V lookup: CDR1 MDHEN, CDR2 SYDVKM. Trimming took 2 bases from V and 5 from J, leaving 7 bases between them. Sequenced material: memory CD4+ T cells from PBMCs. The subset denotes: CD45RA-negative fraction. The receptor was derived from a man aged 18 to 30 in good health. Some clones in this sample may be carry-over from other donors' samples. This sequence joins TRBV28 and TRBJ1-5, with a possible D match to TRBD1 (5 bases). CDR3 DNA: TGTGCCAGCAGTTTAGTGGGGGATCAGCCCCAGCATTTT. Translating it yields CASSLVGDQPQHF.